Listed below are T cell receptor beta chains from one sample, sequenced in a study of radiation and T cells in renal cell carcinoma. The repertoire was sequenced with immunoSEQ multiplex PCR; TCRdb's copy has only in-frame clones and lacks some. Here the sample spans 120,000 to 150,000 clones, 86% being singletons. The source material was blood, sampled from a patient whose treatment included radiotherapy and nephrectomy. The origin of the receptors is a woman aged 50 to 60 with renal cell carcinoma. CDR3s leave out the opening cysteine and the closing phenylalanine or tryptophan. Where a row states a size, it is once, few, many or the class of an expanded clone; other rows omit it.

v_gene,abundance,j_gene,CDR3aa
TRBV6-5,NA,TRBJ2-1,ASSRLPGWWVI
TRBV20-1,NA,TRBJ2-1,SAPWAAEQF
TRBV30,once,TRBJ2-7,AWSVPGQGSDEQY
TRBV4-3,once,TRBJ1-1,ASKRGTVDTEAF
TRBV7-2,NA,TRBJ1-6,ASSLAGRLNSPLH
TRBV19,NA,TRBJ1-3,ASSNQISGNTIY
TRBV18,NA,TRBJ1-5,ASSPPGNQPQH
TRBV29-1,few,TRBJ1-2,SVTSGPGGYT
TRBV7-2,NA,TRBJ2-5,ASSLEGRAQY
TRBV9,NA,TRBJ2-3,ASSLVYGGLGDTQY